This TCR beta chain was sequenced in a study of identical twins. Broader study findings: Zero-insertion analyses might be partly confounded by invariant T cells like MAIT and iNKT.

This clonotype was observed a handful of times. What it recognizes is unknown. Between the trimmed V and J ends, which lost 6 bases and 5 bases, there was a span of 12 bases. This CDR3 spans 13 amino acids. The germline V gene encodes CDR1 SGHDT and CDR2 YYEEEE. TCRdb independently ran MiXCR on the 5' RACE reads; one entry per CDR3 protein. The sample records 500,000 to 650,000 distinct CDR3 sequences, about 7% being singletons. Every sampled donor was Caucasian and healthy. These data were likewise used in another study, on yellow fever vaccine responses in identical twins.

This TCR derives from a woman aged 18 to 35 in good health. The gene calls are TRBV5-6 and TRBJ2-1; D perhaps matches TRBD1 (6 bases). The sequenced sample consisted of PBMCs. For the CDR3, the DNA is TGTGCCAGCAACTACCAGGGGAACAATGAGCAGTTCTTC. Translated: CASNYQGNNEQFF.